These 4 T cell receptor beta chains were all obtained from the same sample, sequenced in a study of cytomegalovirus exposure and HLA in healthy donors. The primer mix had 60 Vbeta and 13 Jbeta primers. Sequenced by immunoSEQ multiplex PCR; TCRdb stores in-frame clones only, minus some. The sample spans 65,000 to 80,000 clones; the ten largest clones claim roughly 8%. Sample: PBMCs. These receptors all come from a female donor in good health and CMV-seropositive.

V usage is TRBV6-1 and J usage is TRBJ2-1; the D gene is possibly TRBD1 (5 bases). Germline loops: CDR1 MNHNS, CDR2 SASEGT. V dropped 2 bases and J dropped 0 bases, with 11 bases sitting between them. The CDR3 contains 16 residues. CDR3: CASSELGLSSYNEQFF. CDR3 in DNA: TGTGCCAGCAGTGAATTGGGGCTTAGCTCCTACAATGAGCAGTTCTTC.

The chain recombines TRBV7-9 with TRBJ1-5; D is uncertain. Germline V gene sequence: CDR1 SEHNR, CDR2 FQNEAQ (reference sequence). The CDR3 totals 12 residues. The V gene lost 5 bases and the J gene lost 4 bases, with 6 bases spanning the gap. The CDR3 DNA is TGTGCCAGCAGCCCCTCGAATCAGCCCCAGCATTTT. Its protein product is CASSPSNQPQHF.

The chain joins TRBV6-1 to TRBJ2-3; 9 positions match TRBD2. The germline CDR1 and CDR2 sequences are MNHNS and SASEGT. The CDR3 runs to 15 residues. With V trimmed by 3 bases and J by 4 bases, 5 bases remained unmatched. In nucleotides, the CDR3 is TGTGCCAGCAGTGACAGGGCGGGGGGGCCAGATACGCAGTATTTT. The encoded protein is CASSDRAGGPDTQYF.

The CDR3 sequence is CASSQEDGRAPGADTQYF. CDR3 coding DNA: TGCGCCAGCAGCCAAGAGGACGGGAGGGCCCCCGGGGCAGATACGCAGTATTTT. This chain uses TRBV4-1 with TRBJ2-3, with 8 positions matching TRBD2. The CDR3 loop spans 18 amino acids. Germline assignment: CDR1 MGHRA and CDR2 YSYEKL. The ends lost 0 bases at V and 4 bases at J; junction bases unmatched: 12.